Each of the 8 T cell receptor beta chains below was sequenced from the same sample in a study of blood T cell repertoires in COVID-19. Repertoires were generated with immunoSEQ multiplex PCR, while TCRdb's copy carries only in-frame clones and drops some. The profile shows about 100,000 clones, about 91% of them singletons. Input material: peripheral blood. These receptors all come from a man aged 50 to 59 with active or convalescent COVID-19.

In its sample, this clone was seen once. V gene TRBV7-9 combines with J gene TRBJ1-2, with D unclear. The CDR3 sequence is 13 residues long. Germline CDR1 SEHNR, CDR2 FQNEAQ (reference sequence). Between the trimmed V and J ends, which lost 5 bases and 6 bases, there was a span of 13 bases. The CDR3, as DNA: TGTGCCAGCAGCCACCAAGCGGGCGATGGCTACACCTTC. It specifies CASSHQAGDGYTF.

This chain's CDR3 is CASSLLGQNGYTF. The CDR3 DNA sequence: TGCGCCAGCAGCTTGTTGGGACAGAATGGCTACACCTTC. The genes are TRBV5-1 and TRBJ1-2; 7 positions agree with TRBD1. This CDR3 is 13 amino acids long. Germline V gives CDR1 SGHRS, CDR2 YFSETQ. Trimming removed 1 base from V and 6 bases from J; junction bases left unmatched: 3.

The rearrangement uses TRBV7-6 and TRBJ2-3, with TRBD1 identical over 8 bases. The ends lost 4 bases at V and 1 base at J; junction bases unmatched: 7. Germline-derived CDR1 and CDR2 are SGHVS and FNYEAQ. There are 16 residues in the CDR3. DNA of the CDR3: TGTGCCAGCAGCTACGACAGGGGAAGAGGCACAGATACGCAGTATTTT. Its translation is CASSYDRGRGTDTQYF.

In nucleotides, the CDR3 is TGTGCCAGCAGCTTGAATGGCGGGACCTACGAGCAGTACTTC. Amino acid sequence: CASSLNGGTYEQYF. The V and J genes are TRBV5-4 and TRBJ2-7, with D perhaps matching TRBD2 (6 bases). CDR1 and CDR2 from the germline V gene are SGHNT and YYREEE (reference sequence). The CDR3 sequence is 14 residues long. Trimming pared 1 base from V and 2 bases from J, leaving 10 bases between.

The chain has TRBV9 and TRBJ2-3; 11 nucleotides align to TRBD2. The trim removed 4 bases at V and 6 bases at J, leaving 16 bases unmatched. The CDR3 spans 18 residues. Germline values: CDR1 SGDLS, CDR2 YYNGEE. In nucleotides, the CDR3 is TGTGCCAGCAGCTTACGACTAGCGGGAAGGTCCTTTTTGGATACGCAGTATTTT. Its translation: CASSLRLAGRSFLDTQYF.

The J gene is TRBJ2-3, the V gene TRBV15; 10 bases agree with TRBD1. The V segment lost 9 bases and the J segment 2 bases; nucleotides outside the gene matches: 5. The germline V gene encodes CDR1 LNHNV and CDR2 YYDKDF (reference sequence). CDR3 length: 14 amino acids. The CDR3 nucleotides are TGTGCCACTAGACAGGGGGCGAACACAGATACGCAGTATTTT. Protein: CATRQGANTDTQYF.

V usage is TRBV4-3 and J usage is TRBJ2-3, with 11 bases that match TRBD1. CDR3 size: 17 residues. The trim removed 3 bases at V and 0 bases at J, leaving 5 bases unmatched. The germline V gene has CDR1 LGHNA and CDR2 YSLEER. CDR3 loop: CASSQAGTGGSTDTQYF. CDR3 in DNA: TGCGCCAGCAGCCAGGCCGGGACAGGGGGTAGCACAGATACGCAGTATTTT.

V gene TRBV6-5 combines with J gene TRBJ2-5; unclear D gene. CDR1 is MNHEY and CDR2 is SVGAGI in the germline V gene. Trimming took off 7 bases at V and 3 bases at J, with 6 bases between the two ends. This CDR3 comprises 11 residues. This chain's CDR3 is CASTSEETQYF. The CDR3 region has the DNA TGTGCCAGCACGAGCGAAGAGACCCAGTACTTC.